Below, one T cell receptor (beta chain) is given with its context. This sample is drawn from a study of technical replicates of blood from several donors. Profiling relied on immunoSEQ multiplex PCR, and the TCRdb table lists in-frame clones only, not all of them. The data contain some 48,000 clones, 95% to 97% of them singletons. The CDR3 contains 15 residues. Germline V gives CDR1 SEHNR, CDR2 FQNEAQ (reference sequence). With 2 bases clipped from V and 4 bases from J, the junction kept 4 bases outside the gene matches. The chain joins TRBV7-9 to TRBJ2-1, with TRBD2 identical over 8 bases. This clonotype originated in a human donor in good health. Specimen: T cells isolated from PBMCs. CDR3 residues: CASSLPGLAYNEQFF. Written as DNA, the CDR3 is TGTGCCAGCAGCTTACCTGGACTAGCATACAATGAGCAGTTCTTC.